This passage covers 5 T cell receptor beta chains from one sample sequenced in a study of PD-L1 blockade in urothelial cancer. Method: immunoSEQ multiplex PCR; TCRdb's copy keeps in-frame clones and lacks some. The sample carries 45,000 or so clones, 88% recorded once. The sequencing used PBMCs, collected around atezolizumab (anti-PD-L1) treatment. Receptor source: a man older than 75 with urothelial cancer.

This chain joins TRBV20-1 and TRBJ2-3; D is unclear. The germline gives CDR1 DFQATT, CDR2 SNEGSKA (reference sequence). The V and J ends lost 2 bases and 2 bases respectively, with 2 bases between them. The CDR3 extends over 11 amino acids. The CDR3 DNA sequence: TGCAGTGCTAGACTCACAGATACGCAGTATTTT. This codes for CSARLTDTQYF.

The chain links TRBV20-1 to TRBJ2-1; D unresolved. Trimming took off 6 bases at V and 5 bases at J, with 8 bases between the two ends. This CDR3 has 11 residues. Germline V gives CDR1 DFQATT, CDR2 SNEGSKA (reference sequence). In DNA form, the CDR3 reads TGCAGTGCCCCTGTTCACAATGAGCAGTTCTTC. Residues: CSAPVHNEQFF.

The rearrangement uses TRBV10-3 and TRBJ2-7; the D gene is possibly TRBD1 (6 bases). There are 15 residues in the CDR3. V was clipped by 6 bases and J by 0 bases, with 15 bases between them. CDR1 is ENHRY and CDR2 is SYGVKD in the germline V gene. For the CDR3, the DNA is TGTGCCATCAGCACGGGGACATTATCCTCCTACGAGCAGTACTTC. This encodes CAISTGTLSSYEQYF.

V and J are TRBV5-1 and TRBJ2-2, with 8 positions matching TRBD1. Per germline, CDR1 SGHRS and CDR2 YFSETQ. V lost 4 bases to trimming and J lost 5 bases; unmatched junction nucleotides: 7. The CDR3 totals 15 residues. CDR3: CASSGDRGGTGELFF. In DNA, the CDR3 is TGCGCCAGCAGCGGAGACAGGGGCGGAACCGGGGAGCTGTTTTTT.

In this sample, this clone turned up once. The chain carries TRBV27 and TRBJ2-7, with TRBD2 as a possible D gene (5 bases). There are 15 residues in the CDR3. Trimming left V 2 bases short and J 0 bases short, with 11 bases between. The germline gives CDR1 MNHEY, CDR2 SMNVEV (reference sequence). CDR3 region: CASSLGRAPSYEQYF. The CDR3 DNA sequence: TGTGCCAGCAGTTTAGGGCGGGCCCCCTCCTACGAGCAGTACTTC.